One T cell receptor beta chain is described in this entry. Its target antigen remains unknown. No much larger clone is present one base from it, and per-base qualities are unavailable. This sample was included in a study of yellow fever vaccine responses in identical twins (dated by TCRdb to 2017 to 2018). Regarding the study in general: The study precisely tracked vaccine-responding T cell clones in identical twins.

Study-wide conclusions, independent of this receptor: The authors reported that the T cell response to vaccination in identical twins appeared partly convergent and partly personalized.

Library preparation was by RT-PCR. The sequencer listed for this sample is Illumina HiSeq 2500. TCRdb itself trimmed the public reads at Q25 with fastp, ran MiXCR and retained productive beta chains. A single entry per CDR3 protein holds the most common genes and DNA from its merged rows. Counted in this sample were about 19,000 distinct CDR3 sequences; roughly three quarters of them appeared once. The ten largest clones represent about 2.5% of the sample. The sample was T cells from blood (PBMCs), unsorted or a sorted subset (not recorded which), taken before or after yellow fever vaccination (not recorded which). The receptor's source is a woman aged 18-30 years who received the yellow fever vaccine. Donor details come from another sample of the same person, matched by shared clones.

The DNA sequence is TGTGCCAGCAGATTGCCGAGTGGGACCTATGGCTACACCTTC. Its translation is CASRLPSGTYGYTF. The chain was built from TRBV28 and TRBJ1-2; the D region possibly corresponds to TRBD1 (5 bases align). V is clipped by 6 bases and J by 4 bases, and the sequence between their germline boundaries is 15 bases long. The CDR3 covers 14 residues, taking in both the cysteine and the phenylalanine. Just CDR3 DNA is preserved here, 42 bases in frame from base 1. The germline V gene gives CDR1 as MDHEN and CDR2 as SYDVKM.